Listed here is a single TCR beta chain. This record belongs to a study of T cell changes during pregnancy in multiple sclerosis. V was trimmed by 4 bases and J by 8 bases, leaving 8 bases between them. Germline CDR1 and CDR2: MGHRA and YSYEKL. The CDR3 runs to 11 residues. This table comes from immunoSEQ multiplex PCR, and its TCRdb copy is limited to in-frame clones, with some not included. Of 40,000 to 50,000 clones in the sample, approximately 94% were seen once. The sequence was collected from a female donor with multiple sclerosis, enrolled in a pregnancy study. The chain has TRBV4-1 and TRBJ1-1; D is perhaps TRBD1 (5 bases). The source was CD8+ T cells from peripheral blood mononuclear cells, collected in the first trimester of pregnancy. The CDR3 region is CASSPGGEAFF. The CDR3, as DNA: TGCGCCAGCAGCCCCGGGGGAGAAGCTTTCTTT.